The 12 T cell receptor beta chains in this list originate from one sample, sequenced in a study of shared clonotypes between healthy human individuals. The method was immunoSEQ multiplex PCR; TCRdb's version includes in-frame clones alone and lacks a portion of them. The data show about 1 million clones, around 74% seen once. Sequenced input: memory CD4+ T cells sorted from blood. This sample's subset: CD45RA-negative fraction. These receptors came from a man aged 18 to 30 in good health.

J is TRBJ1-1 and V is TRBV9; 9 positions match TRBD1. The junction had 6 bases not matched to a gene; V was cut back by 3 bases and J by 6 bases. The CDR3 runs 14 residues. Germline V CDR1 and CDR2: SGDLS, YYNGEE. The CDR3 reads CASSARDRDPEAFF. Here the CDR3 DNA reads TGTGCCAGCAGCGCCCGGGACAGGGACCCTGAAGCTTTCTTT.

V and J are TRBV18 and TRBJ2-5; no firm D call. There are 12 residues in the CDR3. V gave up 5 bases and J gave up 4 bases, with 8 bases separating them. Germline CDR1 is KGHSH and CDR2 is LQKENI. This CDR3 reads CASSSRLETQYF. The CDR3, as DNA: TGTGCCAGCTCATCCAGGCTAGAGACCCAGTACTTC.

In regard to this clone: The same CDR3 also results from other DNA sequences found in this sample. This CDR3 reads CASSSTGGQETQYF. The CDR3 nucleotides read TGCGCCAGCAGCTCTACAGGGGGCCAAGAGACCCAGTACTTC. The chain has TRBV5-1 and TRBJ2-5, with 8 bases identical to TRBD1. The CDR3 runs to 14 residues. The germline V gene encodes CDR1 SGHRS and CDR2 YFSETQ. Germline trimming cut 3 bases from V and 1 base from J; bases unmatched to any gene: 2. Supplemented by reference TRBV5-1 and TRBJ2-5, the full variable domain reads KAGVTQTPRYLIKTRGQQVTLSCSPISGHRSVSWYQQTPGQGLQFLFEYFSETQRNKGNFPGRFSGRQFSNSRSEMNVSTLELGDSALYLCASSSTGGQETQYFGPGTRLLVL.

The count of this clone is one. Given a far larger clone just one base away, this is likely a sequencing read error. The sample has other DNA sequences that encode this CDR3 too. V is TRBV19 and J is TRBJ1-5; the D is unclear. Looked up from germline, CDR1 is LNHDA and CDR2 is SQIVND (reference sequence). Trimming cost V 6 bases and J 0 bases, with 3 bases left between them. This CDR3 has 12 residues. The CDR3 spells CASRNSNQPQHF. For the CDR3, the DNA is TGTGCCAGTAGGAATAGCAATCAGCCCCAGCATTTT.

This chain uses TRBV5-4 with TRBJ2-1; possible D gene TRBD2, 6 bases. Germline V lookup: CDR1 SGHNT, CDR2 YYREEE (reference sequence). The CDR3 loop spans 16 amino acids. V was pared by 3 bases and J by 3 bases, with 16 bases between. The CDR3 region has the DNA TGTGCCAGCAGCTCTCCCCCTAGCGTAGGCTACAATGAGCAGTTCTTC. Translated: CASSSPPSVGYNEQFF.

A note on this clone: At one boundary the junction diverges from the germline segment, which might be a read error. The chain uses TRBV5-6 and TRBJ2-7; no definite D call. CDR3 length: 9 amino acids. The germline V gene encodes CDR1 SGHDT and CDR2 YYEEEE. The CDR3 reads CASIPTGNF. Written as DNA, the CDR3 is TGTGCCAGCATCCCAACGGGTAACTTC.

The rearrangement joins TRBV5-6 to TRBJ1-5; a possible D gene is TRBD1 (6 bases). Germline values: CDR1 SGHDT, CDR2 YYEEEE. The CDR3 spans 16 residues. Trimming took 6 bases from V and 0 from J, leaving 16 bases between them. CDR3 amino acids: CASNNEQGYSNQPQHF. CDR3 in DNA: TGTGCCAGCAACAACGAACAGGGTTATAGCAATCAGCCCCAGCATTTT.

This clone was observed a handful of times. The V gene is TRBV19, the J gene TRBJ2-7; 11 bases match TRBD2. Germline V gene lookup returns CDR1 LNHDA and CDR2 SQIVND (reference sequence). V shed 5 bases and J 3 bases; nucleotides not matched to a gene: 9. This CDR3 has 16 amino acids. The CDR3 coding sequence is TGTGCCAGTAGTCCCCAGACTAGCGGGGCGATCTACGAGCAGTACTTC. Amino acid sequence: CASSPQTSGAIYEQYF.

Many counts were recorded for this clone. The rearrangement links TRBV9 to TRBJ2-1; 9 nucleotides line up with TRBD1. The J segment lost 2 bases and the V segment lost 3 bases, leaving 3 bases of the junction unmatched. The germline gives CDR1 SGDLS, CDR2 YYNGEE. The CDR3 totals 15 residues. Written as DNA, the CDR3 is TGTGCCAGCAGCGCCGGGACAGGGACCTACAATGAGCAGTTCTTC. It specifies CASSAGTGTYNEQFF.

A note on this clone: Other DNA sequences in this sample translate to the same CDR3. The V gene is TRBV15, the J gene TRBJ2-7; D unresolved. Germline V gene lookup returns CDR1 LNHNV and CDR2 YYDKDF (reference sequence). This CDR3 is built from 13 residues. Trimming removed 0 bases at V and 5 bases at J, with 8 bases between. The CDR3, as DNA: TGTGCCACCAGCAGAGATAGTGGCAACGAGCAGTACTTC. Translation: CATSRDSGNEQYF.

This clone was counted between two and nine times. V is TRBV5-6 and J is TRBJ1-4; TRBD1 matches at 8 bases. J lost 8 bases, V lost 4 bases, and 7 bases had no gene match. The CDR3 contains 14 residues. Germline values: CDR1 SGHDT, CDR2 YYEEEE. Here the CDR3 reads CASSRRGLGEKLFF. The CDR3 nucleotides read TGTGCCAGCAGCCGCAGGGGGCTGGGAGAAAAACTGTTTTTT.

This chain joins TRBV7-6 and TRBJ2-2, with TRBD2 matching over 10 bases. Germline CDR1 reads SGHVS; CDR2 reads FNYEAQ. This CDR3 is 20 amino acids long. V was pared by 0 bases and J by 2 bases, with 12 bases of the junction left unmatched. The CDR3 sequence: CASSLAPGSGGGSNTGELFF. The CDR3 DNA sequence: TGTGCCAGCAGCTTAGCGCCTGGCAGCGGGGGGGGCTCTAACACCGGGGAGCTGTTTTTT. Full variable domain (missing parts from reference TRBV7-6 and TRBJ2-2): GAGVSQSPRYKVTKRGQDVALRCDPISGHVSLYWYRQALGQGPEFLTYFNYEAQQDKSGLPNDRFSAERPEGSISTLTIQRTEQRDSAMYRCASSLAPGSGGGSNTGELFFGEGSRLTVL.